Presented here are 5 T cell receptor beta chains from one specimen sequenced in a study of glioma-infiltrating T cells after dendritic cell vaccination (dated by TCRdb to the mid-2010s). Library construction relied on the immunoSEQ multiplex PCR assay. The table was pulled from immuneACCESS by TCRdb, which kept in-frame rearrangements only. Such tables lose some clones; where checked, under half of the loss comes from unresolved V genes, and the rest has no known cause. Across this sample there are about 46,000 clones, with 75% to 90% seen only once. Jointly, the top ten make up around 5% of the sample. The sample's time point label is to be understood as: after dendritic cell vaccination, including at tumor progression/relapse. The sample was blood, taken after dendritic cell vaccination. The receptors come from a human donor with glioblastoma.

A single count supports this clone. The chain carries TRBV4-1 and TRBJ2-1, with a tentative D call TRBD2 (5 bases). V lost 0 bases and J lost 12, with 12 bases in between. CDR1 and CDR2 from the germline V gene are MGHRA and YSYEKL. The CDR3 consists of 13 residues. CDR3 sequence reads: CASSQERRNMQFF. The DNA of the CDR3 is TGCGCCAGCAGCCAAGAAAGGAGGAACATGCAGTTCTTC.

The CDR3 here is CASSVGQGFRKTNEKLFF. The CDR3 nucleotides are TGTGCCAGCAGCGTAGGTCAGGGGTTTAGAAAAACTAATGAAAAACTGTTTTTT. The chain uses TRBV9 and TRBJ1-4, with D perhaps TRBD1 (6 bases). The CDR3 runs 18 residues. V gave up 0 bases and J gave up 1 base, with 16 bases separating them. CDR1 and CDR2 from the germline V gene are SGDLS and YYNGEE. Full variable domain (rest looked up from reference TRBV9 and TRBJ1-4): DSGVTQTPKHLITATGQRVTLRCSPRSGDLSVYWYQQSLDQGLQFLIQYYNGEERAKGNILERFSAQQFPDLHSELNLSSLELGDSALYFCASSVGQGFRKTNEKLFFGSGTQLSVL.

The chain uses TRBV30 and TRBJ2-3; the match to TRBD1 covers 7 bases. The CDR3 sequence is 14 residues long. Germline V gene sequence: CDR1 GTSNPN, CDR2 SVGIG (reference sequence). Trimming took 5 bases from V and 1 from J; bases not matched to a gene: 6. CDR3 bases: TGTGCCTGGGGATATACAGGGGGCACAGATACGCAGTATTTT. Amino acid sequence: CAWGYTGGTDTQYF.

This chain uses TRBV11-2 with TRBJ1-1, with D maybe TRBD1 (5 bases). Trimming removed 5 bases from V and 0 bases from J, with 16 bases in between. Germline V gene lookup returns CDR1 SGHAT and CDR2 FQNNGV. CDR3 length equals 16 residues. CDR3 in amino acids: CASSNGGSLLNTEAFF. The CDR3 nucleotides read TGTGCCAGCAGCAACGGGGGAAGTCTGTTGAACACTGAAGCTTTCTTT.

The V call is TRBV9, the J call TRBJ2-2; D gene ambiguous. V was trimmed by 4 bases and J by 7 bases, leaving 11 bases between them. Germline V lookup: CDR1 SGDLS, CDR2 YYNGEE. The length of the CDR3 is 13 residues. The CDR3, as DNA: TGTGCCAGCAGCTCCTGGAGTGTCGGGGAGCTGTTTTTT. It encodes CASSSWSVGELFF.